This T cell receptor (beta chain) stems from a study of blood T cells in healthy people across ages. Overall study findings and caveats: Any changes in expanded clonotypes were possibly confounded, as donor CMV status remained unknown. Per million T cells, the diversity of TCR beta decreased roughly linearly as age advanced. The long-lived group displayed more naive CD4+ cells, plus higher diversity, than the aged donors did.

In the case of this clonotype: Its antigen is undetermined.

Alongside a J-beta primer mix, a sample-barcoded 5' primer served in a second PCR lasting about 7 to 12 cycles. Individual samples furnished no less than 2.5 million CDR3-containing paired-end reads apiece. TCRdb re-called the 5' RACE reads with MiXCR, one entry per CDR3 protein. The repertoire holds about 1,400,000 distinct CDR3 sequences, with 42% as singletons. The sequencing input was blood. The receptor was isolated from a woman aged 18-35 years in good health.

This CDR3 is CASRGQSYGYTF. In nucleotides, the CDR3 is TGTGCCAGCAGGGGTCAGAGCTATGGCTACACCTTC. The rearrangement uses TRBV6-5 and TRBJ1-2, with no clear D. The CDR3 consists of 12 residues. Trimming shortened V by 6 bases and J by 4 bases, and 9 bases separated the two germline ends. Germline assignment: CDR1 MNHEY and CDR2 SVGAGI.